This T cell receptor (beta chain) was captured by sequencing in a study of blood T cell repertoires in COVID-19. Patients from Seattle were sampled longitudinally, starting during active infection. Germline values: CDR1 MNHEY, CDR2 SVGEGT. V shed 2 bases and J 4 bases; nucleotides not matched to a gene: 6. The CDR3 covers 16 residues. The table lists this clone with a count of one. TCRdb's table, derived via immunoSEQ multiplex PCR, lists solely in-frame clones and lacks some. The repertoire holds over 55,000 clones, with about 80% as singletons. Sequenced input: peripheral blood. The V and J genes are TRBV6-2 or TRBV6-3 and TRBJ2-2, with 8 bases fitting TRBD2. The clonotype originates from an elderly man with COVID-19, enrolled during active disease. CDR3 sequence: CASSYGVAGTTGELFF. The CDR3 DNA reads as TGTGCCAGCAGTTACGGGGTAGCGGGGACCACCGGGGAGCTGTTTTTT.